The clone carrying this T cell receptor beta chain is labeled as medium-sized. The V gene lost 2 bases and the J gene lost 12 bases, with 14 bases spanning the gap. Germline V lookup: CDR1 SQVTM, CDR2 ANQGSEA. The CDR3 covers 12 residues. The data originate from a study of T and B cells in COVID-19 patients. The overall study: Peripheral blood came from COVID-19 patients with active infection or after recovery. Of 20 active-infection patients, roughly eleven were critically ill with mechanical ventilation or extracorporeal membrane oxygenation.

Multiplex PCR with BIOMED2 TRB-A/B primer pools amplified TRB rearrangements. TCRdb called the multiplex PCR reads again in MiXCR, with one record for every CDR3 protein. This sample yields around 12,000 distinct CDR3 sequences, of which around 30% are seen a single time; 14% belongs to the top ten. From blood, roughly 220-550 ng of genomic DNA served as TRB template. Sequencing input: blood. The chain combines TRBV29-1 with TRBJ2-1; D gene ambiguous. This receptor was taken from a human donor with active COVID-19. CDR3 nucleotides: TGCAGCGTTGAAAGGGCGAGACTCGGGCAGTTCTTC. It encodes CSVERARLGQFF.